Given below is one T cell receptor beta chain in context. Its binding antigen is unknown. No much larger clone exists at a distance of one base, and base qualities are not known. RNA was extracted using the RNeasy kit, and about 0.5 to 1 ug of the RNA was reverse transcribed with random hexamers. The immunoSEQ multiplex PCR assay, which covers 54 Vbeta and 13 Jbeta segments, was used to amplify TCR beta CDR3 regions. PCR amplification bias was corrected using a synthetic template baseline for primer optimization and computational correction. The authors' pipeline ran thus. Reads were annotated to V, D and J genes according to IMGT and were analyzed with immunoSEQ Analyzer, with only productive sequences retained. To calculate clonality, Shannon entropy was normalized by log2 of the number of productive unique sequences and then subtracted from one. Public and private clones were assessed among the 100 most prevalent clones of each patient and control. Clones were defined as Susac-specific when absent from the healthy and MS cohorts, from over a thousand published viral clones and from other ImmuneACCESS disease sequences. TCRdb cleaned the public reads at Q25 with fastp, built clones with MiXCR and kept in-frame beta chains. Every distinct CDR3 protein forms one entry, paired with its most common genes and DNA. These V and J calls originate from TCRdb's pipeline instead of the authors' own analysis. The table for this sample lists about 70,000 distinct CDR3 sequences; 96% of them were counted only once. The ten largest clones add up to 0.085% to 0.14% of the sample.

This sample is drawn from a study of CD8 T cells in Susac syndrome (dated by TCRdb to between 2018 and 2021). About the full investigation: Repertoire sequencing was used to test whether CD8+ T cell activation and differentiation in Susac syndrome was antigen driven. What the authors observed across the whole study: The number of individuals in the TCR sequencing and HLA analysis was recognized as being relatively small.

Peripheral blood CD8+ and CD4+ T cells from healthy donors, Susac syndrome patients and multiple sclerosis patients were profiled using high-throughput TCR beta sequencing. Multiple sclerosis controls were treatment-naive patients with stable or active relapsing-remitting disease fulfilling revised McDonald criteria. Bulk CD8+ and CD4+ T cells were purified magnetically by negative isolation, whereas CD8+ TEMRA cells were enriched by FACS. Blood was collected in EDTA tubes and processed within 24 hours, with PBMCs isolated through density gradient centrifugation. PBMCs destined for TCR sequencing were cryopreserved in liquid nitrogen and later thawed in a 37 °C water bath. The sorted or isolated CD4+, CD8+ and CD8+ TEMRA cells reached a purity of at least 90%. The CDR3 holds 16 amino acids from the cysteine to the phenylalanine. Only the CDR3 DNA is retained, 48 bases long and in frame from the first base. V is reduced by 4 bases and J by 5 bases, leaving a spacing of 20 bases between them.

This sequence uses TRBV12-3 or TRBV12-4 and TRBJ2-5; the D region may be TRBD1 or TRBD2, each matching 7 bases equally. The sample was CD4+ T cells from PBMCs. This sequence originates from a human donor with multiple sclerosis. The bases read TGTGCCAGCAGTTACCGAGCGGGACAGCCGGGGGAGACCCAGTACTTC. The resulting protein is CASSYRAGQPGETQYF.